This is a list of T cell receptor beta chains from one sample in a study of CD8 T cells in ankylosing spondylitis. Via MiXCR, TCRdb re-called the 5' RACE reads, giving one row per CDR3 protein. The sample carries more than 650,000 distinct CDR3 sequences, approximately 10% recorded once. Specimen: blood, either unsorted or a sorted T cell fraction (not recorded which). The receptor source for this set is a male donor with ankylosing spondylitis. CDR3s leave out the opening cysteine and the closing phenylalanine or tryptophan. A D gene is named only where the DNA matches it firmly.

d_gene | v_gene | CDR3aa
TRBD2 | TRBV4-3 | ASSQGPAGAGSDTQY
. | TRBV20-1 | SALVRTPYEQY
TRBD2 | TRBV7-2 | ASTHGVAGGVHEQY
TRBD1 | TRBV29-1 | SAKTGEGKNTEAF
. | TRBV20-1 | SARDPQGGQPQH
TRBD1 | TRBV27 | ASTLRGGTGETQY
. | TRBV29-1 | SVGLSAEAGGDTQY
. | TRBV20-1 | SAELRRGALSDTQY
TRBD1 | TRBV5-1 | ASSQGAEIKVETQY
. | TRBV6-1 | ASSEVWWNTEAF
. | TRBV29-1 | SVQTEGETQY
. | TRBV12-3/TRBV12-4 | ASSNGQGETQY
TRBD2 | TRBV27 | ASSSNTGLAGARNEQF